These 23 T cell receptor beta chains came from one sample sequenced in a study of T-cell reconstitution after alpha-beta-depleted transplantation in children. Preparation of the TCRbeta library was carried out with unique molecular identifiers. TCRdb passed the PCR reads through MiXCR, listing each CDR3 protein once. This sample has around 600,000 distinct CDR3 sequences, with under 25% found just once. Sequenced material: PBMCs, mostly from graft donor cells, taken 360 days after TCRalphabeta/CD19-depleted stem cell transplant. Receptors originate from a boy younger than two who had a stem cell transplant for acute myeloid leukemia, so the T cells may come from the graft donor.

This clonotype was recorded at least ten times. The CDR3 loop is CSAADRASGNTIYF. CDR3 nucleotide sequence: TGCAGTGCTGCAGACAGGGCGTCTGGAAACACCATATATTTT. The chain recombines TRBV20-1 with TRBJ1-3, with 7 nucleotides matching TRBD1. The CDR3 sequence is 14 residues long. Germline CDR1 DFQATT, CDR2 SNEGSKA (reference sequence). The trim removed 5 bases at V and 1 base at J, leaving 5 bases unmatched.

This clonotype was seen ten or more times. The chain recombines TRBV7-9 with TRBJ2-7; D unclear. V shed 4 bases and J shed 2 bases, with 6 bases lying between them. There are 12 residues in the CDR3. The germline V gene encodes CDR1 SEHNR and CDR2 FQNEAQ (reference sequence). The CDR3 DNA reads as TGTGCCAGCAGCTCATCAGCCTACGAGCAGTACTTC. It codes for CASSSSAYEQYF.

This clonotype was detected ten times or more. The CDR3 bases are TGTGCCAGCAGCTTTACCCCCGTTAACCAGTACTTC. Residues: CASSFTPVNQYF. The V and J genes are TRBV5-5 and TRBJ2-5; D is unresolved. V was clipped by 2 bases and J by 10 bases, with 12 bases between them. This CDR3 is 12 amino acids long. Germline V gene lookup returns CDR1 SGHKS and CDR2 YYEKEE (reference sequence). Using reference TRBV5-5 and TRBJ2-5 for the parts outside the CDR3, the full variable domain is DAGVTQSPTHLIKTRGQQVTLRCSPISGHKSVSWYQQVLGQGPQFIFQYYEKEERGRGNFPDRFSARQFPNYSSELNVNALLLGDSALYLCASSFTPVNQYFGPGTRLLVL.

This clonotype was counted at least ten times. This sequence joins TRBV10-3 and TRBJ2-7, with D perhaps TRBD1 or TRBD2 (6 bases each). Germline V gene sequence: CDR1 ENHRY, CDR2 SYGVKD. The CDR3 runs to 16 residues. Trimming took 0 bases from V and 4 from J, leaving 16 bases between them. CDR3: CAISESQGTSLYEQYV. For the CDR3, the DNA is TGTGCCATCAGTGAGTCGCAGGGGACTTCCTTATACGAGCAGTACGTC.

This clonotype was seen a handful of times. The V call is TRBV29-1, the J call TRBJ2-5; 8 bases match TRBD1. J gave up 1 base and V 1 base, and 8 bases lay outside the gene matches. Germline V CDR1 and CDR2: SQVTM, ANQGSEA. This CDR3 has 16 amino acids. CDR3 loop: CSVEGPRDRTQETQYF. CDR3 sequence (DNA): TGCAGCGTTGAAGGCCCCAGGGACAGGACCCAAGAGACCCAGTACTTC.

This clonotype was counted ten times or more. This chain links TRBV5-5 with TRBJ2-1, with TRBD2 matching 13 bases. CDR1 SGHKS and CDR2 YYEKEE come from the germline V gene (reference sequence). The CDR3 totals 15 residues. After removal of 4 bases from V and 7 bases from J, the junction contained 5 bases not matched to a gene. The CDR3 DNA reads TGTGCCAGCAGCACGGGACTAGCGGGGCTGAATGAGCAGTTCTTC. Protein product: CASSTGLAGLNEQFF.

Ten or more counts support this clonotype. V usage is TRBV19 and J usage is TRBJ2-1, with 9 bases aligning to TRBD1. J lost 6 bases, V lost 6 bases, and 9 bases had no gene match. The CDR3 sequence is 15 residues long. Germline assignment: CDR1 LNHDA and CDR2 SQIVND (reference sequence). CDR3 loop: CASRSPGQGSNEQFF. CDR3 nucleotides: TGTGCCAGTAGGTCCCCGGGACAGGGATCCAATGAGCAGTTCTTC.

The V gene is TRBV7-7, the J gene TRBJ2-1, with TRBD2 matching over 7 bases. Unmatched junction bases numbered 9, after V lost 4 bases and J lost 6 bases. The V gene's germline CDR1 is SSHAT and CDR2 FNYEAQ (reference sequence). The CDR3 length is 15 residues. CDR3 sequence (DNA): TGTGCCAGCAGCTCCGGACTAGGCTCCATCAATGAGCAGTTCTTC. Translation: CASSSGLGSINEQFF.

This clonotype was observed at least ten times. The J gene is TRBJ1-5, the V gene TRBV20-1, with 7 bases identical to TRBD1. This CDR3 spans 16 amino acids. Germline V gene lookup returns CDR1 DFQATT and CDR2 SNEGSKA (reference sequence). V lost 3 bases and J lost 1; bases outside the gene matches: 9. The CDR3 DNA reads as TGCAGTGCTAGGAGGGGGCGGTGGGAGAGCAATCAGCCCCAGCATTTT. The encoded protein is CSARRGRWESNQPQHF.

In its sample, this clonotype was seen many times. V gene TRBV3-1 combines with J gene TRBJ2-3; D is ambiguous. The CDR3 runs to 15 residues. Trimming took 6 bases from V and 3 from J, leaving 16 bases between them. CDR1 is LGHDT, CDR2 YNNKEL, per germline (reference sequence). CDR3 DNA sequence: TGTGCCAGCAGTCCCGGCCTCCTGGGGACAGATACGCAGTATTTT. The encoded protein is CASSPGLLGTDTQYF.

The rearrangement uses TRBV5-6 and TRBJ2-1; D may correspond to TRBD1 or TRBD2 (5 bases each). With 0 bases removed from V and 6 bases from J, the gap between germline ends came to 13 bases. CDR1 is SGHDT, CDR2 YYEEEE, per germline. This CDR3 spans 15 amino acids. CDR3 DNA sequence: TGTGCCAGCAGCTTGGCGGTGGGACCCTTCAATGAGCAGTTCTTC. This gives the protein CASSLAVGPFNEQFF.

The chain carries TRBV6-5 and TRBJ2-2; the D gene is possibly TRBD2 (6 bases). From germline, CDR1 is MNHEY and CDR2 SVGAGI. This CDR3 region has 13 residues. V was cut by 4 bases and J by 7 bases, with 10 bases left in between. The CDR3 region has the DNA TGTGCCAGCAGTTCCCGGGGGTACGGGGAGCTGTTTTTT. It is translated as CASSSRGYGELFF.

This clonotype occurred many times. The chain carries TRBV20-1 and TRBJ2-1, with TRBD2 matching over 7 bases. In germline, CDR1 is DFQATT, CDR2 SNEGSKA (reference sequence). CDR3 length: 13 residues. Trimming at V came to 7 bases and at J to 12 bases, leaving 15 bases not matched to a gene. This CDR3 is CSVEALRGVGQFF. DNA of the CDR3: TGCAGTGTAGAAGCCCTCCGGGGGGTAGGGCAGTTCTTC.

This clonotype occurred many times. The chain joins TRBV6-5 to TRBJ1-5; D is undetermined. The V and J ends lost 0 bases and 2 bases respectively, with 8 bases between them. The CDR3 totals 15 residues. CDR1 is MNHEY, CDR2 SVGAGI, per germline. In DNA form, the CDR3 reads TGTGCCAGCAGTTACTCCGGGCTAGGCAATCAGCCCCAGCATTTT. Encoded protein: CASSYSGLGNQPQHF.

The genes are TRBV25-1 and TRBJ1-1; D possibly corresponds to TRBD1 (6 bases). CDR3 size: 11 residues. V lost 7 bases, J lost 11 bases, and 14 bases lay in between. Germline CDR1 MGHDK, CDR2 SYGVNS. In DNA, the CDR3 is TGTGCCAGCACCAGCATGGGGGCGGCTTTCTTT. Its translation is CASTSMGAAFF.

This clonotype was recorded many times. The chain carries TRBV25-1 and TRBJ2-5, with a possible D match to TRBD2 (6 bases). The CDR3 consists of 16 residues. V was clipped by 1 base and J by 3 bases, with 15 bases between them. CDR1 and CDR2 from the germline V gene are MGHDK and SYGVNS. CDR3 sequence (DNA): TGTGCCAGCAGTGAATTGCAGTGGGGAGGAGAAGAGACCCAGTACTTC. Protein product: CASSELQWGGEETQYF.

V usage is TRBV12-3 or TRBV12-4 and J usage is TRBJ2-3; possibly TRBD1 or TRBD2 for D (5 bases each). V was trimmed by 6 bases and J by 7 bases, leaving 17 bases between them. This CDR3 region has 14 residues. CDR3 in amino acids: CASSPKGPTNTQYF. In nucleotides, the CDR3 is TGTGCCAGCAGCCCCAAGGGACCCACGAATACGCAGTATTTT.

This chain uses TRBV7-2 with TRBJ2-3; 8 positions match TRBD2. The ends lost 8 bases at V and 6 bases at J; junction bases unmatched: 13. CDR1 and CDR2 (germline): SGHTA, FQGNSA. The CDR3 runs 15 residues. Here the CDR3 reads CASFPGTRFRDTQYF. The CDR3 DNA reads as TGTGCCAGCTTTCCGGGGACTAGGTTTCGGGATACGCAGTATTTT.

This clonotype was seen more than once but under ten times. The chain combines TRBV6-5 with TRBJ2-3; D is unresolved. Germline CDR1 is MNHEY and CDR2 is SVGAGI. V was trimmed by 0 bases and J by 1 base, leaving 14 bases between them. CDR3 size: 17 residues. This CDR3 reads CASSYSNRRSRTDTQYF. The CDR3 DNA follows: TGTGCCAGCAGTTACTCGAACCGCCGTAGTCGCACAGATACGCAGTATTTT.

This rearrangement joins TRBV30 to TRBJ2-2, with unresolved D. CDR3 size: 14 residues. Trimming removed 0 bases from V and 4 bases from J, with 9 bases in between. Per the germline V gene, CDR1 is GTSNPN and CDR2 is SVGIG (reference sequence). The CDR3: CAWSVRVATGELFF. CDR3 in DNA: TGTGCCTGGAGTGTACGGGTCGCCACCGGGGAGCTGTTTTTT. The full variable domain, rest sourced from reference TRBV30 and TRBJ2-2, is SQTIHQWPATLVQPVGSPLSLECTVEGTSNPNLYWYRQAAGRGLQLLFYSVGIGQISSEVPQNLSASRPQDRQFILSSKKLLLSDSGFYLCAWSVRVATGELFFGEGSRLTVL.

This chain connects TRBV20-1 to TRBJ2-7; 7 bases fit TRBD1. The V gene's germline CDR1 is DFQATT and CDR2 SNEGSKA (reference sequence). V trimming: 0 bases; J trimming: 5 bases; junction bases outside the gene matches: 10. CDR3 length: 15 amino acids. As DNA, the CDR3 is TGCAGTGCTAGAGATCAAGAGGGGGCAATCCACGAGCAGTACTTC. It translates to CSARDQEGAIHEQYF.

CDR3 amino acids: CSAVGTGYSYEQYV. In nucleotides, the CDR3 is TGCAGTGCTGTCGGGACAGGATACTCCTACGAGCAGTACGTC. This chain uses TRBV20-1 with TRBJ2-7, with 8 bases identical to TRBD1. Germline values: CDR1 DFQATT, CDR2 SNEGSKA (reference sequence). The CDR3 is 14 amino acids. Trimming removed 5 bases from V and 0 bases from J; junction bases left unmatched: 6.

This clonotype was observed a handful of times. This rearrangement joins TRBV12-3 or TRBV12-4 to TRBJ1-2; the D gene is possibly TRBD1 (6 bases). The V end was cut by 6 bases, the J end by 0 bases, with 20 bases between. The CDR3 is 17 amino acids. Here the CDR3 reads CASRGDKGTQANYGYTF. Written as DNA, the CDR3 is TGTGCCAGCAGGGGGGACAAGGGAACCCAAGCTAACTATGGCTACACCTTC.